This T cell receptor (beta chain) was sequenced for a study of T cell repertoires in cytomegalovirus infection (dated by TCRdb to the late 2010s). Study-wide context: Peptide stimulations targeted recently identified HLA-C-restricted CMV epitopes, whose presentation resists viral immunomodulation, together with well-studied HLA-B-restricted epitopes. Because public TCR beta signatures pointed to carriage of CMV infection together with the matching HLA type, the HLA type of each donor mattered for the analysis. Points the paper makes about the study in general: In the ex vivo response, HLA-C-restricted CMV-specific TCR beta clonotypes were dominant, and in two of eight donors the single most frequent clonotype came from this HLA-C-restricted group. In both this cohort and an independent cohort of some 350 donors, the cumulative frequency of public TCR beta family members distinguished carriers of CMV infection plus the relevant HLA type.

The run used an Illumina HiSeq 1500. TCRdb cleaned the public reads at Q25 with fastp, built clones with MiXCR and kept in-frame beta chains. Merged by CDR3 protein, the rows form single entries marked with the most common genes and DNA. The sample records 360,000 or so distinct CDR3 sequences, roughly 36% of which are singletons. Approximately 15% of the sample is taken by the ten largest. A few counts support this clonotype. No antigen is known for it. No per-base quality is available; no much larger clone lies one base away. The junction shows trimming of 2 bases on V and 4 bases on J, plus 10 bases between the germline ends. As encoded in the germline V gene (reference sequence), CDR1 is MNHEY while CDR2 is SMNVEV. The CDR3 goes from the cysteine to the phenylalanine over 14 residues. The CDR3 DNA has 42 bases and is translated from base 1. The treatment or condition label here, explained by the study, means: in vitro stimulation with specific CMV peptide epitopes to enrich CMV-specific T cells.

This receptor chain uses TRBV27 and TRBJ2-3, with no confident D gene call. The sequence came from a human donor in good health (CMV status not recorded). Some clones in this sample may be carry-over from other donors' samples. This specimen consisted of cultured PBMCs, obtained from culture after CMV antigen stimulation. The CDR3 region has the sequence CASSLRPQSDTQYF. Here is the DNA: TGTGCCAGCAGTTTAAGGCCCCAATCAGATACGCAGTATTTT.